The source of this TCR beta chain is a study of graft-versus-host responses after intestinal transplantation. Overall study results and limits: Early post-transplant declines in HvG were associated with peak levels of circulating GvH clones. Graft-versus-host to host-versus-graft clonal ratios in allografts were high in patients with graft-donor T cell macrochimerism.

Worth noting for this clone: What it recognizes is unknown.

The repertoire was sequenced with immunoSEQ multiplex PCR; TCRdb's copy has only in-frame clones and lacks some. The sample contains about 54,000 clones, 91% of which appear only once. Germline loops: CDR1 SGHAT, CDR2 FQNNGV. The CDR3 consists of 13 residues. V was pared by 4 bases and J by 3 bases, with 10 bases between. Sample: PBMCs, taken 650 to 670 days after intestinal transplant. This receptor was obtained from a human patient who received an intestinal transplant, so some T cells may come from the graft donor. This chain connects TRBV11-2 to TRBJ2-7; D might be TRBD1 (7 bases). The CDR3 loop reads CASSSQGGYEQYF. CDR3 bases: TGTGCCAGCAGCTCCCAGGGGGGCTACGAGCAGTACTTC.